This T cell receptor beta chain was captured in a study of T cell responses to AZD1222 COVID-19 vaccine. This clone was counted a few times. Using immunoSEQ multiplex PCR, the repertoire was profiled, and TCRdb retains in-frame clones only, with some absent. The table includes some 140,000 clones, more than 80% detected once. Germline V gene data show CDR1 as SNHLY and CDR2 as FYNNEI. The length of the CDR3 is 16 residues. Trimming cost V 4 bases and J 4 bases; bases outside gene matches: 7. The chain has TRBV2 and TRBJ1-4, with TRBD1 identical over 9 bases. Sequencing used peripheral blood, obtained on day 0 of AZD1222 vaccination. The TCR originated in an adult in good health. CDR3 residues: CASSGDRERGNEKLFF. In nucleotides, the CDR3 is TGTGCCAGCAGTGGGGACAGGGAGCGGGGTAATGAAAAACTGTTTTTT.